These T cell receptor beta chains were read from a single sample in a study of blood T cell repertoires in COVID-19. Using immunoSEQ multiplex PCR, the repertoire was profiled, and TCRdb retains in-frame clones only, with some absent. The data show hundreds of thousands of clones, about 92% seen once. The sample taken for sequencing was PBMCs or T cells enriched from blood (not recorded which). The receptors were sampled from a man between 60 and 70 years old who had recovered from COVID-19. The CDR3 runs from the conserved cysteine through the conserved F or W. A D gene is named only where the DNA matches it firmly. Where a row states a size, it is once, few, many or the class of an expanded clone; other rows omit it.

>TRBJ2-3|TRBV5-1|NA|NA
CASSLGRNTDTQYF
TGCGCCAGCAGCTTGGGGCGGAACACAGATACGCAGTATTTT
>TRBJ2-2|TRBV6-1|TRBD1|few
CASSGGPGTGNTGELFF
TGTGCCAGCAGTGGTGGTCCCGGGACAGGGAACACCGGGGAGCTGTTTTTT
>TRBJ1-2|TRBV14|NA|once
CASSVQARVGYTF
TGTGCCAGCAGCGTCCAAGCCCGAGTAGGCTACACCTTC
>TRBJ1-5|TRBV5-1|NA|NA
CASSLRGSQPQHF
TGCGCCAGCAGCTTAAGAGGCAGCCAGCCCCAGCATTTT
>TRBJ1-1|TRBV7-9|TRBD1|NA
CASSWGQGPDTEAFF
TGTGCCAGCAGCTGGGGACAGGGGCCGGACACTGAAGCTTTCTTT
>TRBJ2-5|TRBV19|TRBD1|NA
CASSRTGARQETQYF
TGTGCCAGTAGTCGGACAGGGGCCCGCCAAGAGACCCAGTACTTC
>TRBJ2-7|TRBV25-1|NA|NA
CASSNSREFGREQYF
TGTGCCAGCAGTAACTCGAGGGAGTTTGGTCGCGAGCAGTACTTC
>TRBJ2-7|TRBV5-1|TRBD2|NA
CASSLARVTSGSYEQYF
TGCGCCAGCAGCTTGGCCCGTGTGACTAGCGGCTCGTACGAGCAGTACTTC
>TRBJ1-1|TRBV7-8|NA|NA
CASSLGGGGTEAFF
TGTGCCAGCAGCTTAGGGGGCGGGGGCACTGAAGCTTTCTTT
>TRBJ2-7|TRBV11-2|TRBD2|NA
CASSLAVGSSGSYEQYF
TGTGCCAGCAGCTTAGCGGTTGGCTCTAGCGGGAGTTACGAGCAGTACTTC
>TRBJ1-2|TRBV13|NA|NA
CASSGEDRYYGYTF
TGTGCCAGCAGCGGAGAGGACAGATACTATGGCTACACCTTC
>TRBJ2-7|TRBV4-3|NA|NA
CASSLASESSYEQYF
TGCGCCAGCAGCTTGGCTAGCGAGAGCTCCTACGAGCAGTACTTC
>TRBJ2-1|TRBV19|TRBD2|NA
CASRIAGVGDEQFF
TGTGCCAGTAGAATAGCGGGAGTGGGGGATGAGCAGTTCTTC
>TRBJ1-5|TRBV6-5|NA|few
CASSYFRGNQPQHF
TGTGCCAGCAGTTACTTCAGGGGCAATCAGCCCCAGCATTTT
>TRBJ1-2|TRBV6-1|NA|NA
CASSELNRPNYGYTF
TGTGCCAGCAGTGAATTGAACAGGCCTAACTATGGCTACACCTTC
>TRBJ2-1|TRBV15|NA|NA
CATSRDLGRDSNEQFF
TGTGCCACCAGCAGAGATTTGGGACGGGACTCCAATGAGCAGTTCTTC
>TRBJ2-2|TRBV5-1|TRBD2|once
CASTLAGGRENTGELFF
TGCGCCAGCACTCTCGCTGGCGGGAGGGAGAACACCGGGGAGCTGTTTTTT
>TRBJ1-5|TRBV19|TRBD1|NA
CASSPTDRGSNQPQHF
TGTGCCAGTAGTCCCACGGACAGGGGAAGCAATCAGCCCCAGCATTTT
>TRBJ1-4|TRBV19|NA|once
CASSPGGGIREKLFF
TGTGCCAGTAGCCCCGGCGGGGGAATCCGTGAAAAACTGTTTTTT
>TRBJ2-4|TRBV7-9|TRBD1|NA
CASSDHRGSAKNIQYF
TGTGCCAGCAGCGATCACAGGGGTAGTGCCAAAAACATTCAGTACTTC
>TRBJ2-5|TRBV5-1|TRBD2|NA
CASSFTTSGQETQYF
TGCGCCAGCAGCTTCACTACTAGCGGGCAAGAGACCCAGTACTTC
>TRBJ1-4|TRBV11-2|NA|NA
CASSLWPITQEKLFF
TGTGCCAGCAGCTTATGGCCCATCACCCAGGAAAAACTGTTTTTT
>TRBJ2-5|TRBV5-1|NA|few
CASSLGTFRVTKRTQYF
TGCGCCAGCAGCTTGGGAACCTTTCGAGTAACCAAGAGGACCCAGTACTTC
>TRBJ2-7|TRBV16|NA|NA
CASSQLGKGRRDFEYLGEQYF
TGTGCCAGCAGCCAACTAGGGAAGGGACGCCGGGACTTCGAGTACCTAGGCGAGCAGTACTTC
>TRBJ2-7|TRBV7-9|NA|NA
CASSFKTYEQYF
TGTGCCAGCAGCTTTAAAACCTACGAGCAGTACTTC
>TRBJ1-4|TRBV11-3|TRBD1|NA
CASSIRQGDEKLFF
TGTGCCAGCAGCATTCGACAGGGTGATGAAAAACTGTTTTTT
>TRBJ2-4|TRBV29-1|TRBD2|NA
CSVASGEKNIQYF
TGCAGCGTTGCCAGCGGGGAGAAAAACATTCAGTACTTC
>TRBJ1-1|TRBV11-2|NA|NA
CASSPGQSTPNTEAFF
TGTGCCAGCAGCCCAGGGCAGTCAACCCCTAATACTGAAGCTTTCTTT
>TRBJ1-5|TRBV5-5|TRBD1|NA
CASSTGQYHQPQHF
TGTGCCAGCAGCACGGGACAGTATCATCAGCCCCAGCATTTT
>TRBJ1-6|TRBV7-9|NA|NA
CASSERQNSPLHF
TGTGCCAGCAGCGAAAGACAGAATTCACCCCTCCACTTT
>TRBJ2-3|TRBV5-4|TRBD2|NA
CASRPSGGAGGLDTQYF
TGTGCCAGCAGACCTAGCGGGGGGGCTGGAGGGTTAGATACGCAGTATTTT
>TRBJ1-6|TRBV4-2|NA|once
CASSRSGQGYNSPLHF
TGTGCCAGCAGCCGAAGTGGGCAGGGGTATAATTCACCCCTCCACTTT
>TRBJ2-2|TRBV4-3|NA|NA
CASSPGAEWNTGELFF
TGCGCCAGCAGCCCTGGAGCGGAATGGAACACCGGGGAGCTGTTTTTT
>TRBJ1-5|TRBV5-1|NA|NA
CASRATTGSNQPQHF
TGCGCCAGCAGGGCTACTACAGGGAGCAATCAGCCCCAGCATTTT
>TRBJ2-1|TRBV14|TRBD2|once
CASSTLTSGISNEQFF
TGTGCCAGCAGCACTCTGACTAGCGGGATTAGCAATGAGCAGTTCTTC
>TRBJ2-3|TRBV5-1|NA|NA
CASSLAAGSTDTQYF
TGCGCCAGCAGCTTGGCCGCGGGTAGCACAGATACGCAGTATTTT
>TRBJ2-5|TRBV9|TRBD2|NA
CASSPRTSGGSQETQYF
TGTGCCAGCAGCCCACGGACTAGCGGTGGGAGCCAAGAGACCCAGTACTTC
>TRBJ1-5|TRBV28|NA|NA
CASKEAYTNQPQHF
TGTGCCAGCAAAGAGGCTTACACCAATCAGCCCCAGCATTTT
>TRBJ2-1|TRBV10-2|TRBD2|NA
CASSEGGGANNEQFF
TGCGCCAGCAGTGAGGGCGGGGGGGCCAACAATGAGCAGTTCTTC
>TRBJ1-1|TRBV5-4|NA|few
CASSLAGTTNTEAFF
TGTGCCAGCAGCTTGGCCGGGACAACGAACACTGAAGCTTTCTTT
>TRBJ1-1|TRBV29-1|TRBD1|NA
CSVIGQGNTEAFF
TGCAGCGTTATTGGACAGGGGAACACTGAAGCTTTCTTT
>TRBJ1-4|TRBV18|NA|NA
CASSPPSTDNEKLFF
TGTGCCAGCTCACCACCTAGTACAGATAATGAAAAACTGTTTTTT
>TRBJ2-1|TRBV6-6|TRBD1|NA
CASSHRDRMGEQFF
TGTGCCAGCAGTCACCGGGACAGGATGGGTGAGCAGTTCTTC